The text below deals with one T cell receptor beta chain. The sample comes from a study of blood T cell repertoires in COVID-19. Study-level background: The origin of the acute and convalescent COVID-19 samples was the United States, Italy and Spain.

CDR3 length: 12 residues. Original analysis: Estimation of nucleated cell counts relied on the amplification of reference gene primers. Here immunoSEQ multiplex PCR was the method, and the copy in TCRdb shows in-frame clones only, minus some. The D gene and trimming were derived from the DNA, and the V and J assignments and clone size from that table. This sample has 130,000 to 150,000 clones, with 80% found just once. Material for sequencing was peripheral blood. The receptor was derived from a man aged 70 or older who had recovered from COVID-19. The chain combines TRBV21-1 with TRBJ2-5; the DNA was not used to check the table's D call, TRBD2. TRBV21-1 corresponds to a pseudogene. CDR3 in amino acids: CATLSGEETQYF. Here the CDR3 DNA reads TGTGCCACCCTTAGCGGAGAAGAGACCCAGTACTTC.